The T cell receptor beta chain described here comes from a study of beta chain features in type 1 diabetes (dated by TCRdb to 2016 to 2018). A note on the overall study: No differences in mean age, gender distribution, total cell number or subset yield were found between patients and healthy donors. The study compared TCRB repertoires of sorted circulating CD4+ T cell subsets between recently diagnosed type 1 diabetes patients and matched healthy donors. Regulatory and stem cell-like memory subsets were isolated from only 8 patients and about eight healthy donors, whereas naive and central memory subsets came from all 30 or so donors. Across all samples, fewer than 130 million sorted cells were examined, and cell number per subset correlated strongly with RNA yield.

The germline V gene provides CDR1 SGDLS and CDR2 YYNGEE. There are 14 amino acids in the CDR3, from cysteine to phenylalanine inclusive. Only the CDR3 portion is preserved as DNA: 42 bases, with reading frame beginning at the first base. Relative to germline, V is 0 bases shorter and J is 6 bases shorter, with 13 bases between their ends. In this sample, this clone turned up a few times. The antigen this receptor binds is unknown. There are no base qualities to consult, and no much larger clone falls within one base. All of the isolated RNA was reverse transcribed with the High Capacity cDNA Reverse Transcription Kit, so expressed TCRB transcripts were sequenced. Deep immunoSEQ sequencing was performed on naive, central memory and regulatory T cell samples, with an average of around 3.4 million total reads per sample. Sorted cells were lysed in RLT buffer and RNA was extracted with DNase-treated RNeasy Micro or Mini kits, depending on cell number. Each cell subset was processed on its own to prevent cross-contamination, while patient and healthy donor samples were processed together. Using the immunoSEQ multiplex PCR, TCRB sequences were amplified from cDNA into 87-bp fragments spanning the CDR3 region. The amplicons were sequenced using the Illumina HiSeq platform. The original pipeline was this. PCR bias was corrected computationally using synthetic template baselines, and reads within Hamming distance 2 were collapsed, with unmergeable singletons discarded. Reads were aligned against IMGT so that V, D and J genes, CDR3 length and insertions or deletions at six rearrangement sites could be assigned. Clonotype counts were normalized to sorted cell number within each subset before computing true diversity and Gini coefficients with the tcR R package. The overlap coefficient, calculated on TCRB nucleotide sequences, was used to measure repertoire sharing. Out-of-frame TCRB sequences from naive cells were analyzed to stand in for the pre-selection repertoire. The source is immuneACCESS, and TCRdb retained only in-frame sequences with V and J called. Part of the clones is not carried over; for the studies checked, unresolved V genes explain less than half of this, and the remainder is unexplained. V and J calls and clone size follow that table, whereas D and trimming were derived from the DNA. Recorded for this sample are roughly 230,000 clones; about 9.3% of them occurred a single time. The top ten constitute just under 0.035% of the sample.

What the authors observed across the whole study: Type 1 diabetes patients showed a moderate but significant shortening of TCRB CDR3 length in all four CD4+ subsets. Because cDNA was sequenced instead of genomic DNA, highly expressing activated cells could be over-represented, though the groups showed no difference in activation or CD3 levels. Because small numbers of individuals were included in the HLA sub-analyses, any influence of HLA type on TCRB rearrangement was left unresolved. At VDJ recombination sites, patients with type 1 diabetes made fewer insertions and deleted more nucleotides, a pattern implying thymic rearrangement abnormalities. Naive, central memory and regulatory TCRB repertoires appeared to be more similar among patients than among healthy donors. PCR may preferentially amplify shorter templates, but because patient and control samples were amplified and corrected together, any resulting skew would affect both groups equally.

Each donor gave one peripheral blood draw, around 0.12 L on average, collected into heparinised tubes. A BD FACSAria II was used to sort naive, central memory, regulatory and stem cell-like memory CD4+ T cells with a panel that included CD45RO, CCR7, CD25, CD127, CD95 and CD27. Purity was above 95% for every sorted population. Right away, PBMCs were isolated by Lymphoprep density gradient centrifugation and were stained directly, with no culture step. Samples were stained and sorted in pairs, with one healthy donor and one patient per experiment, so that batch effects were minimized. The chain joins TRBV9 to TRBJ2-7; there is no confident call for the D gene. The source is a woman in her late teens or twenties in good health. Specimen: naive CD4+ T cells from blood. This sample's cell subset or site label indicates: true naive CD4+ T cells. The sequenced DNA is TGTGCCAGCAGCGTAGCTTCGGTTAGCCCCGAGCAGTACTTC. Protein translation: CASSVASVSPEQYF.